A single sample gave rise to the 2 T cell receptor beta chains below, sequenced in a study of molecular identifiers for immune sequencing clone quantification. Using its own MiXCR run on the PCR reads, TCRdb lists one record per CDR3 protein. Found here are some 680,000 distinct CDR3 sequences, over 25% of them singletons; the top ten hold 0.78%. Sequenced sample: naive CD8+ T cells from blood, with Jurkat cell RNA spiked in. The subset was: FACS-sorted CD8+CD4-CCR7+CD45RA+ naive T cells. The receptor set was obtained from a human donor in good health. Some libraries in this study had Jurkat cell RNA spiked in.

This clonotype has only a few counts. The chain has TRBV6-6 and TRBJ2-1; D not resolved. CDR1 and CDR2 from the germline V gene are MNHNY and SVGAGI (reference sequence). Between the trimmed V and J ends, which lost 8 bases and 9 bases, there was a span of 11 bases. The CDR3 extends over 11 amino acids. The CDR3 loop reads CASQAMAEQFF. DNA of the CDR3: TGTGCCAGCCAAGCTATGGCTGAGCAGTTCTTC.

A single count supports this clonotype. The V call is TRBV29-1, the J call TRBJ2-1; D is ambiguous. Looked up from germline, CDR1 is SQVTM and CDR2 is ANQGSEA. This CDR3 spans 16 amino acids. Trimming pared 0 bases from V and 0 bases from J, leaving 12 bases between. The DNA of the CDR3 is TGCAGCGTTGAAGATCTTGGGCGGTGCTCCTACAATGAGCAGTTCTTC. Its protein product is CSVEDLGRCSYNEQFF.